These 4 T cell receptor beta chains share one sample of origin, sequenced in a study of T cell repertoires in cytomegalovirus infection. No antigen has been identified for these receptors. TCRdb re-called the reads with MiXCR, one entry per CDR3 protein. The sample has a few hundred thousand distinct CDR3 sequences, roughly 43% seen once. The starting material was cultured PBMCs, obtained from culture after CMV antigen stimulation. The origin of the receptors is a human donor in good health (CMV status not recorded). Some clones in this sample may be carry-over from other donors' samples.

The chain carries TRBV12-3 or TRBV12-4 and TRBJ1-1, with 7 bases identical to TRBD1. The CDR3 is 15 residues long. The V segment lost 6 bases and the J segment 3 bases; nucleotides outside the gene matches: 10. This CDR3 reads CASRKDRIGDTEAFF. The CDR3 DNA follows: TGTGCCAGCAGGAAGGACAGGATCGGTGACACTGAAGCTTTCTTT.

This clonotype has a handful of counts. The chain links TRBV27 to TRBJ2-7, with D possibly being TRBD1 (8 bases). Germline loops: CDR1 MNHEY, CDR2 SMNVEV (reference sequence). This CDR3 is built from 17 residues. Deletions cut 5 bases from V and 1 base from J, with 21 bases between. Written as DNA, the CDR3 is TGTGCCAGCAGTCCGAAAAACACAGGGGGGGGGTCCTACGAGCAGTACTTC. Its translation is CASSPKNTGGGSYEQYF.

This clonotype was detected once. The chain couples TRBV5-1 to TRBJ2-7; maybe TRBD1 (5 bases). Trimming removed 3 bases from V and 3 bases from J, with 10 bases in between. Germline CDR1 and CDR2: SGHRS and YFSETQ. The CDR3 covers 13 residues. The CDR3 sequence is CASSWGPDYEQYF. In DNA form, the CDR3 reads TGCGCCAGCAGCTGGGGCCCCGACTACGAGCAGTACTTC.

V and J are TRBV19 and TRBJ1-5; D not certain. This CDR3 contains 12 residues. Germline V gene data show CDR1 as LNHDA and CDR2 as SQIVND (reference sequence). The V and J ends lost 7 bases and 9 bases respectively, with 13 bases between them. CDR3 DNA: TGTGCCAGTACCGCGGCCTTTGGGCCCCAGCATTTT. Encoded protein: CASTAAFGPQHF.